Presented here are 18 T cell receptor beta chains from one specimen sequenced in a study of T-cell reconstitution after alpha-beta-depleted transplantation in children. Preparing the TCRbeta library involved the use of unique molecular identifiers. TCRdb reprocessed the PCR reads with MiXCR, giving one entry per CDR3 protein. Found here are 700,000 or so distinct CDR3 sequences, 13% of them singletons; the top ten hold 0.79%. The starting material was PBMCs, obtained before TCRalphabeta/CD19-depleted stem cell transplant. The receptor source for this set is a girl under 10 years old with congenital amegakaryocytic thrombocytopenia, due to receive a stem cell transplant.

This chain uses TRBV3-1 with TRBJ1-2, with D perhaps matching TRBD1 (5 bases). The V gene's germline CDR1 is LGHDT and CDR2 YNNKEL (reference sequence). The CDR3 is 13 residues long. Trimming stripped 4 bases from V and 4 bases from J, with 10 bases between. The DNA for the CDR3 is TGTGCCAGCAGCCCGACAGCAACCTATGGCTACACCTTC. This translates into CASSPTATYGYTF.

The rearrangement joins TRBV5-1 to TRBJ2-7, with 8 bases matching TRBD2. The germline CDR1 and CDR2 sequences are SGHRS and YFSETQ. After removal of 0 bases from V and 4 bases from J, the junction contained 9 bases not matched to a gene. The CDR3 sequence is 16 residues long. The CDR3 loop reads CASSLAGEAGEYEQYF. Here the CDR3 DNA reads TGCGCCAGCAGCTTGGCGGGTGAAGCGGGAGAATACGAGCAGTACTTC.

V usage is TRBV20-1 and J usage is TRBJ2-1; D gene unclear. The CDR3 runs to 12 residues. From germline, CDR1 is DFQATT and CDR2 SNEGSKA (reference sequence). V lost 6 bases and J lost 5, with 11 bases in between. CDR3 DNA sequence: TGCAGTGCACTGAACGGAAACAATGAGCAGTTCTTC. Translating gives CSALNGNNEQFF.

In this sample, this clonotype turned up a few times. V is TRBV20-1 and J is TRBJ2-7, with unresolved D. Germline V gene data show CDR1 as DFQATT and CDR2 as SNEGSKA (reference sequence). The CDR3 is 13 residues long. The germline V and J ends were trimmed by 0 bases and 8 bases, with 14 bases remaining between them. CDR3 sequence: CSARDPFSDKQYF. The CDR3, as DNA: TGCAGTGCTAGAGATCCCTTTTCCGATAAGCAGTACTTC.

The table lists this clonotype with many counts. The V call is TRBV12-3 or TRBV12-4, the J call TRBJ1-5; possible D gene TRBD1, 5 bases. The CDR3 extends over 13 amino acids. V dropped 3 bases and J dropped 5 bases, with 8 bases sitting between them. The DNA for the CDR3 is TGTGCCAGCAGTTTCGCGGGGGATCAGCCCCAGCATTTT. This codes for CASSFAGDQPQHF.

This clonotype was seen at least ten times. The V and J genes are TRBV20-1 and TRBJ2-7; 10 bases agree with TRBD1. Germline V CDR1 and CDR2: DFQATT, SNEGSKA (reference sequence). Trimming at V came to 2 bases and at J to 5 bases, leaving 9 bases not matched to a gene. CDR3 length: 15 residues. The DNA for the CDR3 is TGCAGTGCTAGAAACCGGGACAGGGGTATCCACGAGCAGTACTTC. It is translated as CSARNRDRGIHEQYF.

This clonotype has a handful of counts. The rearrangement joins TRBV29-1 to TRBJ2-6, with D maybe TRBD1 (6 bases). CDR1 and CDR2 from the germline V gene are SQVTM and ANQGSEA. The CDR3 covers 17 residues. V was trimmed by 8 bases and J by 3 bases, leaving 23 bases between them. The CDR3 loop reads CSTSDRRWAHGANVLTF. CDR3 sequence (DNA): TGCAGCACCTCTGACAGGCGATGGGCGCATGGGGCCAACGTCCTGACTTTC. Supplemented by reference TRBV29-1 and TRBJ2-6, the full variable domain reads SAVISQKPSRDICQRGTSLTIQCQVDSQVTMMFWYRQQPGQSLTLIATANQGSEATYESGFVIDKFPISRPNLTFSTLTVSNMSPEDSSIYLCSTSDRRWAHGANVLTFGAGSRLTVL.

The chain couples TRBV18 to TRBJ2-4, with a tentative D call TRBD1 (5 bases). Germline CDR1 reads KGHSH; CDR2 reads LQKENI. CDR3 length: 14 amino acids. Trimming took off 8 bases at V and 0 bases at J, with 11 bases between the two ends. For the CDR3, the DNA is TGTGCCAGCACGCTCAGGGTAGCCAAAAACATTCAGTACTTC. Translation gives CASTLRVAKNIQYF. Complete variable domain (other parts from reference TRBV18 and TRBJ2-4): NAGVMQNPRHLVRRRGQEARLRCSPMKGHSHVYWYRQLPEEGLKFMVYLQKENIIDESGMPKERFSAEFPKEGPSILRIQQVVRGDSAAYFCASTLRVAKNIQYFGAGTRLSVL.

The V and J genes are TRBV12-3 or TRBV12-4 and TRBJ2-7; TRBD2 is a possible D gene (5 bases). The CDR3 consists of 14 residues. Trimming cost V 5 bases and J 5 bases, with 16 bases left between them. The CDR3 DNA sequence: TGTGCCAGCAGTCACAGTTCTAGCCAGAACGAGCAGTACTTC. As protein: CASSHSSSQNEQYF.

The chain joins TRBV14 to TRBJ2-7; D might be TRBD1 or TRBD2, each matching 5 bases. The germline V gene encodes CDR1 SGHDN and CDR2 FVKESK. Trimming pared 4 bases from V and 5 bases from J, leaving 15 bases between. The CDR3 extends over 14 amino acids. CDR3 region: CASSRQTWGNEQYF. The CDR3 DNA is TGTGCCAGCAGCCGCCAGACTTGGGGGAACGAGCAGTACTTC.

J is TRBJ1-1 and V is TRBV29-1, with no clear D. Trimming took 4 bases from V and 6 from J, leaving 12 bases between them. Germline CDR1 reads SQVTM; CDR2 reads ANQGSEA. The CDR3 totals 12 residues. CDR3 loop: CSVAHGVSEAFF. CDR3 nucleotides: TGCAGCGTTGCCCACGGAGTATCTGAAGCTTTCTTT.

This clonotype was observed at least ten times. The chain has TRBV12-5 and TRBJ2-4; 11 positions agree with TRBD2. CDR3 length equals 19 residues. From germline, CDR1 is LGHNT and CDR2 FRNRAP. V shed 6 bases, J shed 3 bases, and the junction held 16 bases outside the gene matches. CDR3 region: CASGQPGLAVHGSKNIQYF. The CDR3 nucleotides are TGTGCTAGTGGACAACCGGGACTAGCGGTCCACGGTAGCAAAAACATTCAGTACTTC.

This clonotype was counted many times. The genes are TRBV7-9 and TRBJ1-2; D ambiguous. The CDR3 sequence is 17 residues long. V was trimmed by 2 bases and J by 3 bases, leaving 19 bases between them. Per germline, CDR1 SEHNR and CDR2 FQNEAQ (reference sequence). This CDR3 is CASSLPIGFGGHYGYTF. Here the CDR3 DNA reads TGTGCCAGCAGCTTACCAATTGGGTTCGGAGGTCACTATGGCTACACCTTC.

The V and J genes are TRBV20-1 and TRBJ1-2; D perhaps matches TRBD1 (6 bases). V lost 2 bases, J lost 4 bases, and 14 bases lay in between. This CDR3 comprises 14 residues. CDR1 is DFQATT, CDR2 SNEGSKA, per germline (reference sequence). The CDR3 DNA follows: TGCAGTGCTAGAACTGAGGGGGTCTCCTATGGCTACACCTTC. Amino acid sequence: CSARTEGVSYGYTF.

This clonotype showed up many times. This sequence joins TRBV5-1 and TRBJ2-2; D not resolved. This CDR3 comprises 17 residues. Deletions cut 4 bases from V and 4 bases from J, with 20 bases between. CDR1 is SGHRS, CDR2 YFSETQ, per germline. The CDR3, as DNA: TGCGCCAGCAGCCTTGGTAACACCCGGGCGGCCACCGGGGAGCTGTTTTTT. This codes for CASSLGNTRAATGELFF. Full variable domain (missing parts from reference TRBV5-1 and TRBJ2-2): KAGVTQTPRYLIKTRGQQVTLSCSPISGHRSVSWYQQTPGQGLQFLFEYFSETQRNKGNFPGRFSGRQFSNSRSEMNVSTLELGDSALYLCASSLGNTRAATGELFFGEGSRLTVL.

This clonotype was seen at least ten times. This rearrangement joins TRBV20-1 to TRBJ2-4; TRBD1 is a possible D gene (6 bases). The CDR3 length is 13 residues. Trimming left V 5 bases short and J 8 bases short, with 16 bases between. Germline-derived CDR1 and CDR2 are DFQATT and SNEGSKA (reference sequence). CDR3 region: CSAPSTGRDIQYF. The CDR3, as DNA: TGCAGTGCTCCGTCGACAGGACGGGACATTCAGTACTTC.

Ten or more counts support this clonotype. The chain is built from TRBV7-9 and TRBJ2-1; 10 bases are a match to TRBD2. Germline V gene sequence: CDR1 SEHNR, CDR2 FQNEAQ (reference sequence). The CDR3 length is 17 residues. V lost 4 bases, J lost 7 bases, and 13 bases stayed unmatched. The CDR3 spells CASSYHMSGRAVNEQFF. CDR3 nucleotides: TGTGCCAGCAGCTACCACATGAGCGGGAGGGCCGTGAATGAGCAGTTCTTC.

This clonotype was seen ten or more times. J is TRBJ1-2 and V is TRBV20-1; 11 nucleotides align to TRBD1. The length of the CDR3 is 13 residues. The junction had 7 bases not matched to a gene; V was cut back by 6 bases and J by 7 bases. Germline loops: CDR1 DFQATT, CDR2 SNEGSKA (reference sequence). This CDR3 is CSAEPGQGVGYTF. The CDR3 DNA follows: TGCAGTGCCGAACCGGGACAGGGGGTTGGCTACACCTTC.